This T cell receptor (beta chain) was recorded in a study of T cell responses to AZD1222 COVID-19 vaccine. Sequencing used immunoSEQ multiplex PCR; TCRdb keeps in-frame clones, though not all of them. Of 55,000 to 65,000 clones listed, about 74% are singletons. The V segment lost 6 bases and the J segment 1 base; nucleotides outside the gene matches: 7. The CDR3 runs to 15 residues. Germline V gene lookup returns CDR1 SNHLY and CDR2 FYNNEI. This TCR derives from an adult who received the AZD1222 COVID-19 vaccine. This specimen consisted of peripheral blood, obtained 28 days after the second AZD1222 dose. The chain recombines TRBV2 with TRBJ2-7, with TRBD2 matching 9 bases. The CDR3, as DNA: TGTGCCAGCAGGAAGGATAGCGGGGGATCCTACGAGCAGTACTTC. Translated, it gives CASRKDSGGSYEQYF.